The present TCR beta chain was sequenced within a study of blood T cell repertoires in COVID-19. On the study more broadly: Sources were T cells, B-cell-depleted T cells, or PBMCs; the material itself was cDNA or gDNA.

CDR1 and CDR2 (germline): SGHAT, FQNNGV. The CDR3 runs to 11 residues. Deletions cut 3 bases from V and 9 bases from J, with 6 bases between. Per the original data handling: Cell counts per sample came from amplifying reference gene primers. The protocol was immunoSEQ multiplex PCR, while the TCRdb copy is restricted to in-frame clones and leaves out a portion. The DNA gave D and trimming, while V, J and clone size come from that table. The sample holds 190,000 or so clones, 75% to 90% seen once. Grouping used clinical history reported by participants in a survey and questionnaire. What the recovered Cohort 3 donors had was two negative PCRs, clearance, or symptom resolution.

This receptor was taken from a man aged 40-55 years who had recovered from COVID-19. J is TRBJ2-1 and V is TRBV11-2; D not resolved. The source material was PBMCs or T cells enriched from blood (not recorded which). CDR3 in amino acids: CASSLSTEQFF. CDR3 nucleotides: TGTGCCAGCAGCTTGAGTACTGAGCAGTTCTTC.